The 8 T cell receptor beta chains below come from one sample, sequenced in a study of chemoradiotherapy in HPV16-positive cancers. The table came from immunoSEQ multiplex PCR; TCRdb's copy has only in-frame clones and leaves some out. There are 1,500 to 2,500 clones in the sample; approximately 84% occur only once, and more than 7.5% lies in the top ten. Sample: tumor tissue, taken from a patient who underwent chemoradiotherapy. The receptors were sampled from a human donor with HPV-associated anogenital cancer.

The CDR3 DNA follows: TGTGCCAGCAGTGAAGCGCTTGGGGACAATGAGCAGTTCTTC. Its protein product is CASSEALGDNEQFF. The chain uses TRBV2 and TRBJ2-1; no firm D call. Between the trimmed V and J ends, which lost 0 bases and 5 bases, there was a span of 8 bases. Germline assignment: CDR1 SNHLY and CDR2 FYNNEI. The CDR3 length is 14 residues.

V is TRBV7-2 and J is TRBJ1-4; 7 bases line up with TRBD1. This CDR3 comprises 13 residues. V gave up 5 bases and J gave up 8 bases; unmatched junction bases: 5. Germline CDR1 and CDR2: SGHTA and FQGNSA. The CDR3 reads CASSRQGREKLFF. The CDR3 DNA is TGTGCCAGCAGCCGACAGGGTCGGGAAAAACTGTTTTTT.

The V and J genes are TRBV6-4 and TRBJ2-5; 12 positions agree with TRBD2. Germline V gene lookup returns CDR1 MRHNA and CDR2 SNTAGT. J gave up 2 bases and V 5 bases, and 3 bases lay outside the gene matches. This CDR3 comprises 15 residues. The CDR3 sequence is CASSPTSGGQETQYF. DNA for the CDR3: TGTGCCAGCAGTCCGACTAGCGGGGGACAAGAGACCCAGTACTTC.

The genes are TRBV27 and TRBJ2-1; 10 bases agree with TRBD1. CDR3 length equals 16 residues. Germline V gene sequence: CDR1 MNHEY, CDR2 SMNVEV (reference sequence). V trimming: 6 bases; J trimming: 5 bases; junction bases outside the gene matches: 10. The CDR3 nucleotides read TGTGCCAGCAGGAAGGGCGACAGGGGGCTTAACAATGAGCAGTTCTTC. Translating gives CASRKGDRGLNNEQFF.

The chain joins TRBV9 to TRBJ2-3; 10 bases align to TRBD2. Germline V CDR1 and CDR2: SGDLS, YYNGEE. V trimming: 6 bases; J trimming: 6 bases; junction bases outside the gene matches: 7. The CDR3 is 14 residues long. The DNA for the CDR3 is TGTGCCAGCACAAGCGGGGGGGCATTCGATACGCAGTATTTT. Protein: CASTSGGAFDTQYF.

The V call is TRBV27, the J call TRBJ2-3; possible D gene TRBD2, 6 bases. The CDR3 has 13 residues. Per the germline V gene, CDR1 is MNHEY and CDR2 is SMNVEV (reference sequence). With 10 bases removed from V and 3 bases from J, the gap between germline ends came to 14 bases. The CDR3 loop is CATSRGRTDTQYF. The CDR3 DNA reads TGTGCCACGTCCCGGGGGAGGACAGATACGCAGTATTTT.

The V and J genes are TRBV7-8 and TRBJ1-2; 7 positions agree with TRBD1. The trim removed 3 bases at V and 10 bases at J, leaving 8 bases unmatched. The CDR3 spans 13 residues. CDR1 is SGHVS and CDR2 is FQNEAQ in the germline V gene. The CDR3 here is CASSFAGTAYYTF. The CDR3 nucleotides are TGTGCCAGCAGCTTCGCCGGGACAGCCTACTACACCTTC.

The chain combines TRBV4-2 with TRBJ2-7, with D perhaps TRBD1 (6 bases). The germline CDR1 and CDR2 sequences are LGHNA and YNFKEQ. The CDR3 has 15 amino acids. V gave up 0 bases and J gave up 0 bases, with 9 bases separating them. CDR3 sequence (DNA): TGTGCCAGCAGCCAAGATTGGACAGCCTCCTACGAGCAGTACTTC. Amino acids: CASSQDWTASYEQYF.